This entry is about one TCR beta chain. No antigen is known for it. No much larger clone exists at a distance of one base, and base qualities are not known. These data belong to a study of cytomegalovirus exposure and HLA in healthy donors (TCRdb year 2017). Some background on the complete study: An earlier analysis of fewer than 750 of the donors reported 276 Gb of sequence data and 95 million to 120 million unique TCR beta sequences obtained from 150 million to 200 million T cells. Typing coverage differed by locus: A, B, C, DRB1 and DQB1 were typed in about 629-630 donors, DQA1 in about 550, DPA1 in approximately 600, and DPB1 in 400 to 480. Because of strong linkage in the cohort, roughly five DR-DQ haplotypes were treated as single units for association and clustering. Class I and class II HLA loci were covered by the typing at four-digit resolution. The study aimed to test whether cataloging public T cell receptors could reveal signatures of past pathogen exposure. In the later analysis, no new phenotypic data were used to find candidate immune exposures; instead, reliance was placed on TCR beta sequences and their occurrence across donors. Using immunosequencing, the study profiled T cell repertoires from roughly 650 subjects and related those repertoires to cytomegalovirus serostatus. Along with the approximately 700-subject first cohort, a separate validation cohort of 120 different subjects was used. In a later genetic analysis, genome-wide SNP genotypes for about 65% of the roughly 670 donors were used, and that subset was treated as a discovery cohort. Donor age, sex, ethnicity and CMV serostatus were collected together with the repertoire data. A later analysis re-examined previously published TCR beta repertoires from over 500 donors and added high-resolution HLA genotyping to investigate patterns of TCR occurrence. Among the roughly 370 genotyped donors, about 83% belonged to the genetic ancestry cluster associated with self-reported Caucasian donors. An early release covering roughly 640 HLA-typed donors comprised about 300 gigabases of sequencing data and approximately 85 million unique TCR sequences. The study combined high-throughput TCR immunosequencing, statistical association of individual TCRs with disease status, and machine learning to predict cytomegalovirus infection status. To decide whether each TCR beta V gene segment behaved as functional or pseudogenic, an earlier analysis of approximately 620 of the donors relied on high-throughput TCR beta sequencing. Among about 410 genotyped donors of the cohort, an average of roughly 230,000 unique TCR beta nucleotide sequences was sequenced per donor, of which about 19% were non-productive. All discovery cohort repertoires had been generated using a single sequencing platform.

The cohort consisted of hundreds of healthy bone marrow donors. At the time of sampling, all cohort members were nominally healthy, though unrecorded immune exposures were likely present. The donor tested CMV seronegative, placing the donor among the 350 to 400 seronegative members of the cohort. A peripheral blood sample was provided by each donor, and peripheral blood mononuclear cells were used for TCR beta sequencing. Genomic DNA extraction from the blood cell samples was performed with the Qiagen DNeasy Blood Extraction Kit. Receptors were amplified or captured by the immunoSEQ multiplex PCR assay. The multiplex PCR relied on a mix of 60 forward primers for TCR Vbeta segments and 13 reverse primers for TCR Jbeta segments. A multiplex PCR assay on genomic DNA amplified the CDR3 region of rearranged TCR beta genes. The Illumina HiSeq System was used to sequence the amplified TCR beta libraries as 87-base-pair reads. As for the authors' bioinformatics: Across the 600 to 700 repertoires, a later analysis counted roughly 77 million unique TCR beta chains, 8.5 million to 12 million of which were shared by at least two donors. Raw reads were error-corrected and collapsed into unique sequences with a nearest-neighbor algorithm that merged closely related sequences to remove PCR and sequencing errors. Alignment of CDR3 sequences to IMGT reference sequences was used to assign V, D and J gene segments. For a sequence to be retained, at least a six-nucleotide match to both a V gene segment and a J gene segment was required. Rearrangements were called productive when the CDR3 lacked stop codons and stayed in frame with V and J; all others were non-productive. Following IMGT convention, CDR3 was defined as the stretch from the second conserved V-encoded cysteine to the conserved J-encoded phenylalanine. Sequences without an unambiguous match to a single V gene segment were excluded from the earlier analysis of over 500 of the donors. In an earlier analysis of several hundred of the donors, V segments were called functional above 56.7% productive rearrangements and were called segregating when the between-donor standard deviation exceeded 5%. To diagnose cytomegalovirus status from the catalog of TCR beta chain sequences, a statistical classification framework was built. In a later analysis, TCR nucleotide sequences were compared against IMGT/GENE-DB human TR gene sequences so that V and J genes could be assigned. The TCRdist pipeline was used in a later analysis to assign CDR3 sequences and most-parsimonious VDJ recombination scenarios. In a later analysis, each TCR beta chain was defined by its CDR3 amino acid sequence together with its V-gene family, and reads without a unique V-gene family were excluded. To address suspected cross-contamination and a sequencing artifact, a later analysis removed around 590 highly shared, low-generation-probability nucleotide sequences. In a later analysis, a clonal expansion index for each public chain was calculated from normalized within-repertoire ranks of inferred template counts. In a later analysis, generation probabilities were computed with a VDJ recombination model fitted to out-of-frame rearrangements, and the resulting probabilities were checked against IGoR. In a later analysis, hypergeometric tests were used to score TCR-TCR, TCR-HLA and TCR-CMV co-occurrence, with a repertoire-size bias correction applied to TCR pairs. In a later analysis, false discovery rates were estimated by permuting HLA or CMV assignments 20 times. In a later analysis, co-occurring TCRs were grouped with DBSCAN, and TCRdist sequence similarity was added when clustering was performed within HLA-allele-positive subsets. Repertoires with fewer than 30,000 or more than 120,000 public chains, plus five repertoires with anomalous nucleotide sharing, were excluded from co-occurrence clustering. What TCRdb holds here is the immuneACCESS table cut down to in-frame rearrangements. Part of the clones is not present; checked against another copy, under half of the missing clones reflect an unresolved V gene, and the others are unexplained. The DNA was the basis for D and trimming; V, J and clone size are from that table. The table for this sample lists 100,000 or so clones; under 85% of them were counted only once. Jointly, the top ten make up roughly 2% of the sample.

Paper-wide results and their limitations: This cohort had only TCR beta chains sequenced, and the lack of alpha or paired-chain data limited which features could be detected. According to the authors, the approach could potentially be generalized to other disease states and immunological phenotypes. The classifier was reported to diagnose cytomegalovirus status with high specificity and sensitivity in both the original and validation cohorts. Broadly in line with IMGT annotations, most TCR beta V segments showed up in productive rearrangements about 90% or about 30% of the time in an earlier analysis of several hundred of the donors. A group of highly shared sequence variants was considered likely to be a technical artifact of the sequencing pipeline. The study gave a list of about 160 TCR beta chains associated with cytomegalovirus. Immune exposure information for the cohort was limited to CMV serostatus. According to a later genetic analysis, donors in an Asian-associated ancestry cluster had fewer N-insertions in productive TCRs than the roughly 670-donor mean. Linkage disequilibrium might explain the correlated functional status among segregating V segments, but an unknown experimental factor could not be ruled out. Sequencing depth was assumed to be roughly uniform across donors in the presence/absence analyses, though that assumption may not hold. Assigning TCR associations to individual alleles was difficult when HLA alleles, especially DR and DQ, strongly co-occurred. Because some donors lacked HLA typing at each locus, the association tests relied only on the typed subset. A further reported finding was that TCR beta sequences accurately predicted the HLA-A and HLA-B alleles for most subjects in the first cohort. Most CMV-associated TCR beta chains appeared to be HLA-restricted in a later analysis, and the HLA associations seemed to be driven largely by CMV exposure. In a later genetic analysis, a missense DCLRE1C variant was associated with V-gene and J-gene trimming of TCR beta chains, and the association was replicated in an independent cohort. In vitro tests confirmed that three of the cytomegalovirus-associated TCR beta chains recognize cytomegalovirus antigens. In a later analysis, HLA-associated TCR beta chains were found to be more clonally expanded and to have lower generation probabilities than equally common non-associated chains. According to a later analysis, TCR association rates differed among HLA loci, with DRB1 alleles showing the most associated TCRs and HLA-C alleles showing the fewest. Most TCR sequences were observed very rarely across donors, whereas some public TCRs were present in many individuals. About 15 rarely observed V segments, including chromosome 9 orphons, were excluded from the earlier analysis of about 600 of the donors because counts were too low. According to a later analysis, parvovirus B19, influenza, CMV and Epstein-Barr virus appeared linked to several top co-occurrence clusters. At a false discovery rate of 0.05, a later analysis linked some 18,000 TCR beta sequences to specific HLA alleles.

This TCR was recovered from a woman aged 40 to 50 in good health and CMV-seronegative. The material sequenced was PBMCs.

The CDR3 has the sequence CASSVRQDMADTQYF. In nucleotide form, the sequence is TGTGCCAGCAGCGTAAGACAGGATATGGCAGATACGCAGTATTTT. The rearrangement joined TRBV9 to TRBJ2-3; TRBD1 is a weak D gene call, 6 bases matching. Reading from cysteine to phenylalanine, the CDR3 counts 15 amino acids. Only the CDR3 DNA stays, 45 bases, in frame from base 1. CDR1 and CDR2 are read off the germline V gene as SGDLS and YYNGEE. V loses 1 base of germline sequence and J loses 4 bases, and the interval between the two ends is 13 bases.